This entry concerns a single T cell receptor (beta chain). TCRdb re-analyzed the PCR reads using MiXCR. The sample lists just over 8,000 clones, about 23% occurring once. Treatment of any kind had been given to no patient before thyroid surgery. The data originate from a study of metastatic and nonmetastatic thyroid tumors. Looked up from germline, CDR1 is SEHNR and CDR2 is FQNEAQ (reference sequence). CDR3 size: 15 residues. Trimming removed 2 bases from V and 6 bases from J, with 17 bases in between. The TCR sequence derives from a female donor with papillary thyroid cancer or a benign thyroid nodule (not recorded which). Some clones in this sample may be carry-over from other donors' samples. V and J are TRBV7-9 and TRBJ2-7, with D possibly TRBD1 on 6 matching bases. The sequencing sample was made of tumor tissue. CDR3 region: CASSLRGSGWFEQYF. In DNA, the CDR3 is TGTGCCAGCAGCTTAAGGGGGTCAGGGTGGTTCGAGCAGTACTTC.